Here is one T cell receptor beta chain with its context. The germline V gene encodes CDR1 SNHLY and CDR2 FYNNEI. V was trimmed by 8 bases and J by 8 bases, leaving 13 bases between them. This CDR3 spans 13 amino acids. The data were taken from a study of cytomegalovirus exposure and HLA in healthy donors. PCR was performed using 60 Vbeta and 13 Jbeta primers. Assay: immunoSEQ multiplex PCR; the TCRdb copy retains only in-frame clones and omits some. This sample has about 200,000 clones, with less than 85% found just once. This clonotype originated in a girl aged 2 to 9 in good health and CMV-seronegative. Material: PBMCs. The gene calls are TRBV2 and TRBJ1-6; no clear D gene. The CDR3 spells CASVRLGDSPLHF. The CDR3 region has the DNA TGTGCCAGCGTCAGGTTGGGCGATTCACCCCTCCACTTT.